Following are 11 T cell receptor beta chains from one sample sequenced in a study of breast tumors, draining lymph nodes, adjacent tissues. The lymph nodes were axillary draining lymph nodes from breast cancer patients. MiXCR, run by TCRdb on the multiplex PCR reads, gives a single entry per CDR3 protein. The sample carries about 200,000 distinct CDR3 sequences, around a third recorded once. Input material: axillary lymph node tissue. These receptors originate from a female donor with breast cancer. Some clones in this sample may be carry-over from other donors' samples.

In regard to this clonotype: A single base separates this from a much larger clone, so it may be a read error. The chain links TRBV5-5 to TRBJ2-3; D call uncertain. Germline values: CDR1 SGHKS, CDR2 YYEKEE (reference sequence). CDR3 size: 15 residues. Trimming removed 3 bases at V and 3 bases at J, with 14 bases between. Here the CDR3 DNA reads TGTGCCAGCAGCTCTCGGGCCCTGCAGACAGATACGCAGTATTTT. It encodes CASSSRALQTDTQYF.

The chain is built from TRBV11-1 and TRBJ1-5; D ambiguous. The CDR3 totals 13 residues. Germline assignment: CDR1 SGHAT and CDR2 FQDESV (reference sequence). V was pared by 9 bases and J by 2 bases, with 11 bases between. Here the CDR3 DNA reads TGTGCCAGGGGTCTGATCGGCAATCAGCCCCAGCATTTT. Translation gives CARGLIGNQPQHF.

The chain employs TRBV19 and TRBJ1-1; 7 bases map to TRBD1. With 7 bases clipped from V and 6 bases from J, the junction kept 11 bases outside the gene matches. CDR3 length equals 14 residues. Per germline, CDR1 LNHDA and CDR2 SQIVND (reference sequence). This CDR3 is CASNGLARGPEAFF. For the CDR3, the DNA is TGTGCCAGTAACGGCCTGGCAAGGGGGCCTGAAGCTTTCTTT. The full variable domain, completed using reference TRBV19 and TRBJ1-1, is DGGITQSPKYLFRKEGQNVTLSCEQNLNHDAMYWYRQDPGQGLRLIYYSQIVNDFQKGDIAEGYSVSREKKESFPLTVTSAQKNPTAFYLCASNGLARGPEAFFGQGTRLTVV.

The CDR3 DNA follows: TGTGCCACTAACTCCGGGACTAGCGGGGGGAATGAGCAGTACTTC. It translates to CATNSGTSGGNEQYF. V gene TRBV10-3 combines with J gene TRBJ2-7; 15 bases are shared with TRBD2. Germline V gives CDR1 ENHRY, CDR2 SYGVKD. The junction had 11 bases not matched to a gene; V was cut back by 10 bases and J by 7 bases. The CDR3 has 15 residues.

Turning to this clonotype: This may stem from a read error, because a much larger clone lies one nucleotide away. V usage is TRBV13 and J usage is TRBJ2-2; TRBD1 is a possible D gene (6 bases). In germline, CDR1 is PRHDT, CDR2 FYEKMQ (reference sequence). The V and J ends lost 4 bases and 3 bases respectively, with 15 bases between them. The length of the CDR3 is 16 residues. CDR3 sequence (DNA): TGTGCCAGCAGCTCCCCGGACAGATCGGACACCGGGGAGCTGTTTTTT. Residues: CASSSPDRSDTGELFF.

This clonotype was observed a handful of times. Being one base from a much bigger clone, this may be a read error. The chain links TRBV6-2 or TRBV6-3 to TRBJ2-7; TRBD1 agrees at 9 bases. The length of the CDR3 is 15 residues. CDR1 is MNHEY and CDR2 is SVGEGT in the germline V gene. With 5 bases clipped from V and 4 bases from J, the junction kept 9 bases outside the gene matches. The CDR3 nucleotides read TGTGCCAGCAGTCACAATTTGGGGACAGGGTACGAGCAGTACTTC. Protein product: CASSHNLGTGYEQYF.

Concerning this clonotype itself: This may be a read error: a much more frequent sequence differs by one nucleotide. The V call is TRBV20-1, the J call TRBJ1-6, with D hard to call. This CDR3 spans 16 amino acids. In germline, CDR1 is DFQATT, CDR2 SNEGSKA (reference sequence). The CDR3 here is CSASQVVSSSNSPLHF. CDR3 DNA: TGCAGTGCATCCCAGGTCGTCAGCTCCTCTAATTCACCCCTCCACTTT.

As for this clonotype: A much larger clone differs from this one at a single base, so this may be a read error. The rearrangement links TRBV2 to TRBJ1-5, with D unclear. Between the trimmed V and J ends, which lost 4 bases and 3 bases, there was a span of 7 bases. Germline loops: CDR1 SNHLY, CDR2 FYNNEI. The CDR3 covers 13 residues. This CDR3 reads CASSGGFNQPQHF. CDR3 DNA: TGTGCCAGCAGTGGCGGCTTCAATCAGCCCCAGCATTTT.

This clonotype was counted ten times or more. CDR3 sequence (DNA): TGTGCCAGTAGGGGACAGTCCACAGATACGCAGTATTTT. It translates to CASRGQSTDTQYF. This sequence joins TRBV19 and TRBJ2-3; TRBD1 matches at 7 bases. The V and J ends lost 6 bases and 2 bases, in that order; junction bases with no gene match: 2. This CDR3 contains 13 residues. Germline CDR1 and CDR2: LNHDA and SQIVND (reference sequence).

The sample holds many counts of this clonotype. A much larger clone lies one base from this, so it may be a read error. The rearrangement joins TRBV7-9 to TRBJ1-6; D not certain. The CDR3 runs to 12 residues. Looked up from germline, CDR1 is SEHNR and CDR2 is FQNEAQ (reference sequence). The CDR3 sequence: CASSPGDSSLHF. The CDR3 DNA follows: TGTGCCAGCAGCCCCGGTGATTCATCCCTCCACTTT.

This clonotype has more than one count but fewer than ten. The conserved closing phenylalanine or tryptophan is absent in this CDR3, likely reflecting a read error. The DNA is omitted, as the CDR3 cannot be located on it reliably, and the CDR3 follows TCRdb's listing. V is TRBV7-2 and J is TRBJ1-4. The CDR3 length is 10 residues, termini included. The germline V gene has CDR1 SGHTA and CDR2 FQGNSA. The chain's CDR3 is CASSLQQRLY.